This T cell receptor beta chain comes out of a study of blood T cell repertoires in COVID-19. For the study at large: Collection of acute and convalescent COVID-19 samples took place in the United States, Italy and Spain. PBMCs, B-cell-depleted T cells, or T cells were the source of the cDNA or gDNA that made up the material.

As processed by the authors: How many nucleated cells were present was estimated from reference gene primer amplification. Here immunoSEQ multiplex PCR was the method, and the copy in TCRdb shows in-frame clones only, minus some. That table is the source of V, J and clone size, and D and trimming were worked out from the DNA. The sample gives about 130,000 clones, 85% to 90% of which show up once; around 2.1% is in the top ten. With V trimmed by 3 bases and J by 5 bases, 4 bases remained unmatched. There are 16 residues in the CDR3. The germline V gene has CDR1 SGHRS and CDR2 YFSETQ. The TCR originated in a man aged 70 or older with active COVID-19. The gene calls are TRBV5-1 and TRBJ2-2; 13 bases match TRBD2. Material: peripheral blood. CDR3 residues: CASSWTSGSRTGELFF. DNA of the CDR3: TGCGCCAGCAGCTGGACTAGCGGGAGCCGTACCGGGGAGCTGTTTTTT. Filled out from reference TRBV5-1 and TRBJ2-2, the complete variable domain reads KAGVTQTPRYLIKTRGQQVTLSCSPISGHRSVSWYQQTPGQGLQFLFEYFSETQRNKGNFPGRFSGRQFSNSRSEMNVSTLELGDSALYLCASSWTSGSRTGELFFGEGSRLTVL.